A selection of T cell receptor beta chains follows, all from one sample in a study of T cell repertoires in cytomegalovirus infection. Antigens of these TCRs are unknown. TCRdb reprocessed the reads via MiXCR and lists one record per CDR3 protein. The sample yields about 920,000 distinct CDR3 sequences, less than 40% seen once. The material was cultured CD8+ T cells from PBMCs, obtained from culture after CMV antigen stimulation. Receptors were obtained from a human donor in good health (CMV status not recorded). Some clones in this sample may be carry-over from other donors' samples. Each CDR3 is given with its conserved first and last residue. The order of the fields is J gene, D gene, V gene, clone size, CDR3 protein, CDR3 DNA. A D gene is named only where the DNA matches it firmly. Not every row has a clone size; where given, it reads once, few, many or a size class.

TRBJ2-1,NA,TRBV15,NA,CATSIVRGDEQFF,TGTGCCACCAGCATAGTAAGGGGAGATGAGCAGTTCTTC
TRBJ2-3,NA,TRBV5-4,few,CASSPDVPGPDTQYF,TGTGCCAGCAGCCCGGATGTCCCCGGCCCAGATACGCAGTATTTT
TRBJ1-1,NA,TRBV12-5,NA,CASGFRREGDMNTEAFF,TGTGCTAGTGGTTTTAGGAGGGAAGGGGACATGAACACTGAAGCTTTCTTT
TRBJ1-6,TRBD1,TRBV6-2/TRBV6-3,NA,CASSYGPRTGLDSPLHF,TGTGCCAGCAGTTACGGTCCCCGGACAGGGCTTGATTCACCCCTCCACTTT
TRBJ1-6,NA,TRBV5-1,few,CASSSSEGTFSPYNSPLHF,TGCGCCAGCAGCTCCTCCGAAGGGACATTTTCTCCCTATAATTCACCCCTCCACTTT
TRBJ2-3,TRBD1,TRBV7-8,NA,CASSIGQGLSDTQYF,TGTGCCAGCAGCATTGGACAGGGTCTGTCAGATACGCAGTATTTT
TRBJ1-1,NA,TRBV19,NA,CASRTGVGLNTEAFF,TGTGCCAGTAGGACCGGGGTGGGGTTGAACACTGAAGCTTTCTTT
TRBJ1-5,TRBD1,TRBV6-2/TRBV6-3,NA,CASSYSSQPVLDRGKRQPQHF,TGTGCCAGCAGTTACTCGAGTCAGCCGGTCCTGGACAGGGGCAAAAGGCAGCCCCAGCATTTT
TRBJ1-2,NA,TRBV19,NA,CATMGPNYGYTF,TGTGCCACAATGGGGCCTAACTATGGCTACACCTTC
TRBJ1-5,NA,TRBV6-2/TRBV6-3,NA,CASSLGVKGQPQHF,TGTGCCAGCAGCCTGGGGGTGAAAGGACAGCCCCAGCATTTT
TRBJ2-2,TRBD1,TRBV7-9,NA,CASSMTGTNTGELFF,TGTGCCAGCAGCATGACAGGGACGAACACCGGGGAGCTGTTTTTT
TRBJ2-2,NA,TRBV28,NA,CASSGSANTGELFF,TGTGCCAGCAGTGGATCCGCGAACACCGGGGAGCTGTTTTTT
TRBJ1-5,NA,TRBV7-6,NA,CASSSETTVSNQPQHF,TGTGCCAGCAGCTCCGAGACAACAGTTAGCAATCAGCCCCAGCATTTT
TRBJ2-6,NA,TRBV6-2/TRBV6-3,few,CASSYPPLMGDGANVLTF,TGTGCCAGCAGTTACCCCCCTCTGATGGGGGACGGGGCCAACGTCCTGACTTTC
TRBJ2-5,NA,TRBV6-1,NA,CASSDRWDQETQYF,TGTGCCAGCAGTGATAGGTGGGATCAAGAGACCCAGTACTTC
TRBJ1-1,NA,TRBV6-6,NA,CASSYSDPLWTEAFF,TGTGCCAGCAGTTACTCGGACCCCCTTTGGACTGAAGCTTTCTTT
TRBJ2-1,NA,TRBV4-1,NA,CASSLATQLNYNEQFF,TGCGCCAGCAGCCTGGCAACACAGCTTAACTACAATGAGCAGTTCTTC
TRBJ2-2,TRBD1,TRBV12-5,once,CASGLVPRGQPNTGELFF,TGTGCTAGTGGTTTGGTACCGAGGGGGCAACCGAACACCGGGGAGCTGTTTTTT
TRBJ2-3,NA,TRBV7-9,NA,CASSLTVVYTDTQYF,TGTGCCAGCAGCTTAACAGTAGTCTACACAGATACGCAGTATTTT
TRBJ1-1,TRBD1,TRBV5-6,NA,CASSADRGEAFF,TGTGCCAGCAGCGCCGACAGGGGCGAAGCTTTCTTT
TRBJ1-2,TRBD1,TRBV11-1,few,CASSHQGQGGYGYTF,TGTGCCAGCAGCCACCAGGGACAGGGAGGATATGGCTACACCTTC
TRBJ2-3,TRBD1,TRBV12-5,NA,CASGFTWDRPMSTDTQYF,TGTGCTAGTGGTTTCACCTGGGACAGACCCATGAGCACAGATACGCAGTATTTT
TRBJ1-5,NA,TRBV7-8,many,CASSFWSDQPQHF,TGTGCCAGCAGCTTTTGGAGCGATCAGCCCCAGCATTTT
TRBJ1-2,TRBD1,TRBV4-1,NA,CASSHPGTGTNYGYTF,TGCGCCAGCAGCCACCCGGGGACAGGAACTAACTATGGCTACACCTTC
TRBJ2-3,NA,TRBV12-5,few,CASALLLTDTQYF,TGTGCTAGTGCCCTTCTCCTGACAGATACGCAGTATTTT
TRBJ1-1,TRBD1,TRBV6-4,NA,CASSDRTGLEAFF,TGTGCCAGCAGTGATAGGACAGGGTTAGAAGCTTTCTTT
TRBJ1-2,NA,TRBV4-1,few,CASSRIHGGDYGYTF,TGCGCCAGCAGCAGGATCCACGGGGGGGACTATGGCTACACCTTC
TRBJ1-2,TRBD1,TRBV6-5,few,CASSYAGTDYGYTF,TGTGCCAGCAGTTACGCCGGGACAGACTATGGCTACACCTTC
TRBJ1-3,NA,TRBV7-2,many,CASSSLRVRGNTIYF,TGTGCCAGCAGCTCCTTGAGGGTTCGCGGAAACACCATATATTTT
TRBJ2-3,NA,TRBV6-6,NA,CASSYGARTDTQYF,TGTGCCAGCAGTTACGGAGCCCGCACAGATACGCAGTATTTT
TRBJ2-7,NA,TRBV7-9,NA,CASSAQTGPLYEQYF,TGTGCCAGCAGCGCACAGACAGGCCCCCTCTACGAGCAGTACTTC
TRBJ2-1,NA,TRBV12-3/TRBV12-4,NA,CASRTLVGTAYNEQFF,TGTGCCAGCAGAACCCTAGTGGGGACCGCCTACAATGAGCAGTTCTTC
TRBJ1-5,NA,TRBV6-2/TRBV6-3,NA,CASSPLQGPQPQHF,TGTGCCAGCAGTCCTTTACAGGGCCCTCAGCCCCAGCATTTT
TRBJ2-3,NA,TRBV7-9,many,CASRSGTDTQYF,TGTGCCAGCAGATCAGGCACAGATACGCAGTATTTT
TRBJ2-2,NA,TRBV6-8,NA,CASSTRIENDGELFF,TGTGCCAGCAGCACTCGTATTGAAAATGACGGGGAGCTGTTTTTT